Each of the 22 T cell receptor beta chains below was sequenced from the same sample in a study of CD8+CD57+ T cells in acquired aplastic anemia. Genomic DNA, the template, was used for profiling of the TCR beta VDJ and CDR3. TCRdb called the reads again in MiXCR, with one record for every CDR3 protein. The data hold hundreds of thousands of distinct CDR3 sequences, with roughly three fifths observed a single time. The material sequenced was sorted CD4+, CD8+, or CD8+CD57+ T cells (not recorded which) from PBMCs. These receptors originate from a human donor with severe aplastic anemia or a healthy control (not recorded which).

The V gene is TRBV7-3, the J gene TRBJ1-2; TRBD1 might be the D (5 bases). Deletions cut 0 bases from V and 7 bases from J, with 12 bases between. There are 14 residues in the CDR3. CDR1 and CDR2 from the germline V gene are SGHTA and FQGTGA. CDR3 DNA: TGTGCCAGCAGCTTAACCAGGGTAATGGGTGGCTACACCTTC. Translation gives CASSLTRVMGGYTF.

This clonotype was detected ten times or more. The chain combines TRBV10-3 with TRBJ2-2; 7 positions match TRBD1. The germline V gene encodes CDR1 ENHRY and CDR2 SYGVKD. The CDR3 length is 14 residues. With 3 bases clipped from V and 6 bases from J, the junction kept 4 bases outside the gene matches. In DNA, the CDR3 is TGTGCCATCAGTGATAAGGGGGCAGCCGGGGAGCTGTTTTTT. It encodes CAISDKGAAGELFF.

The CDR3 DNA sequence: TGTGCCAGTAGTATGGGGAAGGGGACAGGGGGCAGGTATGGCTACACCTTC. Amino acid sequence: CASSMGKGTGGRYGYTF. The V call is TRBV19, the J call TRBJ1-2; 12 nucleotides match TRBD1. The CDR3 runs 17 residues. Trimming at V came to 3 bases and at J to 5 bases, leaving 10 bases not matched to a gene. Per the germline V gene, CDR1 is LNHDA and CDR2 is SQIVND (reference sequence).

This clonotype was found many times. J is TRBJ1-6 and V is TRBV5-1; D gene unclear. Germline CDR1 and CDR2: SGHRS and YFSETQ. Between the trimmed V and J ends, which lost 2 bases and 5 bases, there was a span of 5 bases. CDR3 size: 13 residues. The CDR3 DNA follows: TGCGCCAGCAGCTTTGGCAATAATTCACCCCTCCACTTT. As protein: CASSFGNNSPLHF.

The chain joins TRBV2 to TRBJ2-5, with a tentative D call TRBD1 (5 bases). The ends were cut back, 6 bases at V and 2 bases at J, with 13 bases in the middle. CDR1 is SNHLY, CDR2 FYNNEI, per germline. CDR3 size: 14 residues. Here the CDR3 reads CASSRPRDQETQYF. CDR3 DNA sequence: TGTGCCAGCAGCCGACCCAGGGATCAAGAGACCCAGTACTTC.

The chain is built from TRBV2 and TRBJ2-7, with 8 nucleotides matching TRBD2. The J segment lost 1 base and the V segment lost 4 bases, leaving 3 bases of the junction unmatched. Germline V gives CDR1 SNHLY, CDR2 FYNNEI. This CDR3 has 14 amino acids. CDR3 nucleotides: TGTGCCAGCAGTGCAGGACTAGCTTCCTACGAGCAGTACTTC. As protein: CASSAGLASYEQYF.

The chain is built from TRBV7-9 and TRBJ2-1, with no clear D. Germline V gene lookup returns CDR1 SEHNR and CDR2 FQNEAQ (reference sequence). The V end lost 4 bases, the J end lost 2 bases, and 6 bases lay between the germline ends. The CDR3 loop spans 13 amino acids. CDR3: CASSSTTYNEQFF. In DNA form, the CDR3 reads TGTGCCAGCAGCTCCACCACCTACAATGAGCAGTTCTTC. The full variable domain, in which reference TRBV7-9 and TRBJ2-1 provide the parts outside the CDR3, is DTGVSQNPRHKITKRGQNVTFRCDPISEHNRLYWYRQTLGQGPEFLTYFQNEAQLEKSRLLSDRFSAERPKGSFSTLEIQRTEQGDSAMYLCASSSTTYNEQFFGPGTRLTVL.

The rearrangement joins TRBV19 to TRBJ2-2, with D possibly matching TRBD1 (5 bases). V lost 3 bases to trimming and J lost 8 bases, with 16 bases between them. CDR1 and CDR2 (germline): LNHDA, SQIVND (reference sequence). The length of the CDR3 is 15 residues. The DNA for the CDR3 is TGTGCCAGTAGTATTGCCCTAGGGGTAACTGGGGAGCTGTTTTTT. It specifies CASSIALGVTGELFF.

This clonotype has at least ten counts. The chain employs TRBV9 and TRBJ1-6, with D unclear. V was clipped by 4 bases and J by 8 bases, with 10 bases between them. The CDR3 contains 13 residues. The germline CDR1 and CDR2 sequences are SGDLS and YYNGEE. CDR3 nucleotides: TGTGCCAGCAGCATGGGGAAGGATTCACCCCTCCACTTT. Translated, it gives CASSMGKDSPLHF.

At least ten counts were recorded for this clonotype. V gene TRBV5-8 combines with J gene TRBJ1-6, with D uncertain. Germline CDR1 reads SGHTS; CDR2 reads YDEGEE. The CDR3 loop spans 16 amino acids. V lost 2 bases to trimming and J lost 3 bases, with 12 bases between them. The CDR3 sequence is CASSFHVPFYNSPLHF. The CDR3 nucleotides read TGTGCCAGCAGCTTCCATGTCCCCTTCTATAATTCACCCCTCCACTTT.

V and J are TRBV5-1 and TRBJ1-6; D not resolved. This CDR3 contains 15 residues. V lost 0 bases, J lost 7 bases, and 11 bases lay in between. Germline loops: CDR1 SGHRS, CDR2 YFSETQ. CDR3 in DNA: TGCGCCAGCAGCTTGGCCGGGGTTATAAATTCACCCCTCCACTTT. This translates into CASSLAGVINSPLHF.

V is TRBV15 and J is TRBJ2-7, with 10 positions matching TRBD2. From germline, CDR1 is LNHNV and CDR2 YYDKDF (reference sequence). This CDR3 contains 15 residues. V shed 1 base, J shed 2 bases, and the junction held 2 bases outside the gene matches. CDR3 sequence (DNA): TGTGCCACCAGCAGAGGTGGGACTAGCGCCTACGAGCAGTACTTC. Translating gives CATSRGGTSAYEQYF.

This clonotype was seen many times. The chain joins TRBV24-1 to TRBJ2-3, with a possible D match to TRBD2 (7 bases). The germline V gene has CDR1 KGHDR and CDR2 SFDVKD. V was pared by 4 bases and J by 6 bases, with 16 bases between. The CDR3 extends over 15 amino acids. The DNA for the CDR3 is TGTGCCACCAGTGACCCCATGGGGGGGGCGGATACGCAGTATTTT. This gives the protein CATSDPMGGADTQYF.

J is TRBJ2-1 and V is TRBV12-3 or TRBV12-4; D unclear. CDR3 size: 13 residues. Trimming took off 4 bases at V and 11 bases at J, with 15 bases between the two ends. The CDR3 DNA sequence: TGTGCCAGCAGTTACCCGCCCCTACGGCAGCAGTTCTTC. Translating gives CASSYPPLRQQFF.

The chain carries TRBV7-2 and TRBJ2-1, with 9 nucleotides matching TRBD1. The length of the CDR3 is 15 residues. The germline CDR1 and CDR2 sequences are SGHTA and FQGNSA. V trimming: 3 bases; J trimming: 6 bases; junction bases outside the gene matches: 6. CDR3 amino acids: CASSLSGTGSNEQFF. The CDR3 region has the DNA TGTGCCAGCAGCTTGAGTGGGACAGGGTCCAATGAGCAGTTCTTC.

The V and J genes are TRBV10-3 and TRBJ2-2; maybe TRBD2 (6 bases). CDR3 length equals 16 residues. V dropped 0 bases and J dropped 0 bases, with 8 bases sitting between them. CDR1 ENHRY and CDR2 SYGVKD come from the germline V gene. CDR3 sequence reads: CAISESAGPNTGELFF. In DNA form, the CDR3 reads TGTGCCATCAGTGAGTCTGCGGGACCGAACACCGGGGAGCTGTTTTTT.

The chain carries TRBV10-3 and TRBJ2-7; D remains ambiguous. Germline V gives CDR1 ENHRY, CDR2 SYGVKD. The CDR3 totals 13 residues. Trimming took 10 bases from V and 0 from J, leaving 13 bases between them. CDR3 in DNA: TGTGCCACCCGGCACCGGATCTCCTACGAGCAGTACTTC. It is translated as CATRHRISYEQYF.

This chain uses TRBV2 with TRBJ1-1, with D unclear. Trimming left V 11 bases short and J 1 base short, with 29 bases between. In germline, CDR1 is SNHLY, CDR2 FYNNEI. The CDR3 sequence is 18 residues long. The CDR3 nucleotides are TGTGCCGGCATTCTACCGACAAGGGTGTCCCTTCGGAACACTGAAGCTTTCTTT. Amino acids: CAGILPTRVSLRNTEAFF.

The chain carries TRBV20-1 and TRBJ1-1, with no clear D. The CDR3 has 15 amino acids. Germline V gene sequence: CDR1 DFQATT, CDR2 SNEGSKA (reference sequence). V was trimmed by 0 bases and J by 0 bases, leaving 11 bases between them. The CDR3 sequence: CSAREGNRMNTEAFF. CDR3 DNA: TGCAGTGCTAGAGAGGGTAACAGAATGAACACTGAAGCTTTCTTT.

V usage is TRBV6-6 and J usage is TRBJ2-3; D unclear. The CDR3 consists of 12 residues. CDR1 and CDR2 (germline): MNHNY, SVGAGI (reference sequence). V lost 9 bases to trimming and J lost 0 bases, with 7 bases between them. CDR3 DNA: TGTGCCAGTGGTATTAGCACAGATACGCAGTATTTT. Translation gives CASGISTDTQYF.

This CDR3 reads CSARLGGGETQYF. The CDR3 DNA reads TGCAGTGCTAGATTGGGGGGAGGAGAGACCCAGTACTTC. V is TRBV20-1 and J is TRBJ2-5; a possible D gene is TRBD2 (6 bases). This CDR3 is built from 13 residues. Looked up from germline, CDR1 is DFQATT and CDR2 is SNEGSKA (reference sequence). V was cut by 2 bases and J by 4 bases, with 11 bases left in between.

This sequence joins TRBV20-1 and TRBJ1-6; D not resolved. V lost 6 bases and J lost 0, with 6 bases in between. The CDR3 loop spans 13 amino acids. Germline V lookup: CDR1 DFQATT, CDR2 SNEGSKA (reference sequence). DNA for the CDR3: TGCAGTGCAGGGTTCTCCTATAATTCACCCCTCCACTTT. It encodes CSAGFSYNSPLHF.